This TCR beta chain stems from a study of blood T cell repertoires in COVID-19. The V gene lost 4 bases and the J gene lost 3 bases, with 17 bases spanning the gap. This CDR3 spans 16 amino acids. Germline V gene sequence: CDR1 MDHEN, CDR2 SYDVKM. The protocol was immunoSEQ multiplex PCR, while the TCRdb copy is restricted to in-frame clones and leaves out a portion. The table includes about 100,000 clones, roughly 71% detected once. The receptor comes from an older man with acute or convalescent COVID-19. The source material was peripheral blood. The rearrangement uses TRBV28 and TRBJ2-3; D might be TRBD2 (7 bases). The CDR3 region is CASSSAWGGQTDTQYF. CDR3 DNA: TGTGCCAGCAGTTCAGCCTGGGGGGGGCAAACAGATACGCAGTATTTT.